This TCR beta chain was sequenced in a study of T cell responses to AZD1222 COVID-19 vaccine. Study observations and caveats: Spike-specific TCR breadth and depth were elevated following two AZD1222 doses.

Data came from immunoSEQ multiplex PCR; TCRdb stores just in-frame clones and leaves some out. This repertoire shows around 140,000 clones, around 90% found once; its top ten account for around 3.6%. Turning to this clone: The target antigen is unknown.

Germline loops: CDR1 MDHEN, CDR2 SYDVKM. CDR3 size: 15 residues. Losses at the gene ends were 7 bases for V and 4 bases for J; bases not matched to a gene: 12. The chain links TRBV28 to TRBJ2-7; 8 bases agree with TRBD2. The sequence came from an adult in good health. Sample: peripheral blood, taken on day 0 of AZD1222 vaccination. This chain's CDR3 is CASTPLGAGEYEQYF. The CDR3 bases are TGTGCCAGCACCCCGCTAGGAGCGGGAGAGTACGAGCAGTACTTC.